Listed here is a single TCR beta chain. Amplified TCR beta CDR3 regions came from RNA transcripts. The HTBI primer set drove a first-round RT-PCR of the TCR CDR3. Using its own MiXCR run on the multiplex PCR reads, TCRdb lists one record per CDR3 protein. The sample consists of approximately 600,000 distinct CDR3 sequences, around 14% of them appearing once. The data were obtained in a study of T cells in Graves' hyperthyroidism and ophthalmopathy. Germline CDR1 and CDR2: KGHDR and SFDVKD. The CDR3 consists of 14 residues. V lost 9 bases and J lost 4, with 15 bases in between. Patients with uncontrolled infections, other autoimmune diseases, pregnancy or lactation were excluded.

What was sequenced was blood. The chain links TRBV24-1 to TRBJ1-5, with D possibly TRBD1 on 6 matching bases. The receptor comes from a woman between 18 and 29 years old with Graves' ophthalmopathy. The CDR3 sequence is CATAGGVLNQPQHF. In DNA, the CDR3 is TGTGCCACCGCCGGGGGCGTCTTAAATCAGCCCCAGCATTTT.